Presented here are 18 T cell receptor beta chains from one specimen sequenced in a study of vaccination effects on CD4 cells after COVID-19. Their target antigens are unknown. The method was immunoSEQ multiplex PCR; TCRdb's version includes in-frame clones alone and lacks a portion of them. This sample has about 73,000 clones; approximately 74% occur once, and the top ten carry around 3.2%. Before any sequencing was done, the ViraFEST assay used viral peptide pools to expand antigen-specific CD4+ T cells. Culturing for approximately 10 days preceded CD4+ T cell isolation. Prior SARS-CoV-2 infection was absent in the vaccine recipients, as shown by negative nucleocapsid antibodies. The specimen was CD4+ T cells from PBMCs cultured with HCoV-NL63 spike peptides, collected before COVID-19 vaccination. These receptors were taken from a human donor who received a COVID-19 vaccine.

J is TRBJ1-2 and V is TRBV10-3; D uncertain. V shed 4 bases and J shed 7 bases, with 13 bases lying between them. The CDR3 is made up of 13 amino acids. Germline V gene data show CDR1 as ENHRY and CDR2 as SYGVKD. In nucleotides, the CDR3 is TGTGCCATCAGTGCCCGGAAAGGGAGTGGCTACACCTTC. This translates into CAISARKGSGYTF.

This clone occurred a few times. The chain employs TRBV3-1 (or the pseudogene TRBV3-2) and TRBJ1-4; D may be TRBD1 (5 bases). V shed 5 bases and J shed 11 bases, with 12 bases lying between them. From germline, CDR1 is LGHDT and CDR2 YNNKEL (reference sequence). The CDR3 extends over 12 amino acids. The CDR3 region is CASSGGERKLFF. The CDR3 coding sequence is TGTGCCAGCAGCGGAGGGGAGCGGAAACTGTTTTTT.

V usage is TRBV6-5 and J usage is TRBJ1-1; D is perhaps TRBD1 (5 bases). This CDR3 is 12 amino acids long. From germline, CDR1 is MNHEY and CDR2 SVGAGI. V gave up 4 bases and J gave up 8 bases, with 11 bases separating them. CDR3 nucleotides: TGTGCCAGCAGTTTGGCGAGGGGAGAAGCTTTCTTT. Its translation: CASSLARGEAFF.

This clone was recorded a few times. CDR3 coding DNA: TGTGCCAGCAGCCAACGCGGTCCCAGGGTTTTAGGCTACACCTTC. Translation gives CASSQRGPRVLGYTF. J is TRBJ1-2 and V is TRBV3-1 (or the pseudogene TRBV3-2); TRBD1 might be the D (5 bases). The CDR3 is 15 amino acids. CDR1 and CDR2 from the germline V gene are LGHDT and YNNKEL (reference sequence). Trimming took off 2 bases at V and 8 bases at J, with 18 bases between the two ends.

The chain has TRBV5-1 and TRBJ1-5; 9 nucleotides match TRBD1. Germline loops: CDR1 SGHRS, CDR2 YFSETQ. After removal of 5 bases from V and 3 bases from J, the junction contained 6 bases not matched to a gene. The length of the CDR3 is 15 residues. CDR3 in amino acids: CASRAGTGYNQPQHF. The DNA of the CDR3 is TGCGCCAGCAGGGCCGGGACAGGGTACAATCAGCCCCAGCATTTT.

This clone was recorded a few times. The rearrangement links TRBV19 to TRBJ1-2, with 8 nucleotides matching TRBD1. Germline V gives CDR1 LNHDA, CDR2 SQIVND (reference sequence). J was trimmed by 2 bases and V by 5 bases; bases with no gene match: 7. The CDR3 totals 15 residues. The CDR3 nucleotides are TGTGCCAGTAGTCCGCGGGACAGGAGGAACTATGGCTACACCTTC. Its protein is CASSPRDRRNYGYTF.

V and J are TRBV19 and TRBJ1-4; perhaps TRBD1 as D (6 bases). CDR1 is LNHDA, CDR2 SQIVND, per germline (reference sequence). This CDR3 region has 17 residues. The V end lost 4 bases, the J end lost 4 bases, and 19 bases lay between the germline ends. The CDR3 region is CASSRPPSGAVNEKLFF. The CDR3, as DNA: TGTGCCAGTAGTAGGCCGCCGTCAGGGGCCGTTAATGAAAAACTGTTTTTT.

The rearrangement links TRBV30 to TRBJ1-2; 9 nucleotides match TRBD1. J was trimmed by 2 bases and V by 7 bases; bases with no gene match: 8. Germline CDR1 GTSNPN, CDR2 SVGIG (reference sequence). The CDR3 covers 14 residues. CDR3 nucleotides: TGTGCCTTTTCCCGGACAGGGGTAAACTATGGCTACACCTTC. The encoded protein is CAFSRTGVNYGYTF.

The rearrangement joins TRBV9 to TRBJ2-6; TRBD1 matches 9 bases. Trimming took 4 bases from V and 1 from J; bases not matched to a gene: 12. CDR1 and CDR2 from the germline V gene are SGDLS and YYNGEE. The CDR3 has 19 amino acids. The CDR3 reads CASSLRGWTGVSGANVLTF. CDR3 bases: TGTGCCAGCAGCCTCAGGGGGTGGACAGGGGTTTCTGGGGCCAACGTCCTGACTTTC.

The chain joins TRBV5-6 to TRBJ2-3; 9 nucleotides match TRBD1. The germline V gene encodes CDR1 SGHDT and CDR2 YYEEEE. Trimming removed 5 bases from V and 2 bases from J; junction bases left unmatched: 12. The CDR3 is 17 residues long. The CDR3 DNA is TGTGCCAGCAGACATGGTGGACAGGGGTTAAACACAGATACGCAGTATTTT. It yields the protein CASRHGGQGLNTDTQYF.

The chain joins TRBV5-1 to TRBJ2-5; D gene ambiguous. Germline V CDR1 and CDR2: SGHRS, YFSETQ. There are 15 residues in the CDR3. Trimming cost V 4 bases and J 1 base, with 14 bases left between them. The CDR3 reads CASSLGRLIQETQYF. The CDR3 DNA is TGCGCCAGCAGCCTTGGACGGTTGATCCAAGAGACCCAGTACTTC.

The rearrangement links TRBV10-3 to TRBJ2-7, with no clear D. Germline assignment: CDR1 ENHRY and CDR2 SYGVKD. The CDR3 consists of 13 residues. Trimming removed 2 bases from V and 5 bases from J, with 10 bases in between. This CDR3 reads CAISERFEDEQYV. Written as DNA, the CDR3 is TGTGCCATCAGTGAGAGGTTTGAAGACGAGCAGTACGTC.

The rearrangement joins TRBV5-5 to TRBJ2-7, with D uncertain. Per the germline V gene, CDR1 is SGHKS and CDR2 is YYEKEE (reference sequence). Trimming shortened V by 4 bases and J by 5 bases, and 16 bases separated the two germline ends. CDR3 size: 14 residues. CDR3 in amino acids: CASSRGLNRNEQYV. In nucleotides, the CDR3 is TGTGCCAGCAGCCGTGGCCTAAATCGGAACGAGCAGTACGTC.

This chain joins TRBV4-1 and TRBJ2-5; 9 bases match TRBD1. V shed 2 bases, J shed 4 bases, and the junction held 8 bases outside the gene matches. Germline assignment: CDR1 MGHRA and CDR2 YSYEKL. The CDR3 is 16 residues long. CDR3 bases: TGCGCCAGCAGCCAAAGGCCTGGACAGGGGCCAGAGACCCAGTACTTC. The encoded protein is CASSQRPGQGPETQYF.

This clone was counted a few times. The V gene is TRBV2, the J gene TRBJ2-1, with 14 positions matching TRBD2. This CDR3 contains 15 residues. J gave up 6 bases and V 10 bases, and 8 bases lay outside the gene matches. The V gene's germline CDR1 is SNHLY and CDR2 FYNNEI. This CDR3 is CATILGTSGSNEQFF. CDR3 DNA sequence: TGTGCCACCATATTGGGGACTAGCGGGAGCAATGAGCAGTTCTTC.

The V call is TRBV7-9, the J call TRBJ1-1; 7 nucleotides match TRBD1. The CDR3 is 18 residues long. The junction had 16 bases not matched to a gene; V was cut back by 5 bases and J by 1 base. Germline V lookup: CDR1 SEHNR, CDR2 FQNEAQ (reference sequence). The CDR3 nucleotides read TGTGCCAGCAGCAAGGTGGGGGTAGGGGGCTCCAAGAACACTGAAGCTTTCTTT. Protein: CASSKVGVGGSKNTEAFF. Based on the CDR3 plus reference TRBV7-9 and TRBJ1-1, the full variable domain is DTGVSQNPRHKITKRGQNVTFRCDPISEHNRLYWYRQTLGQGPEFLTYFQNEAQLEKSRLLSDRFSAERPKGSFSTLEIQRTEQGDSAMYLCASSKVGVGGSKNTEAFFGQGTRLTVV.

The chain is built from TRBV12-3 or TRBV12-4 and TRBJ1-2, with 7 bases identical to TRBD1. After removal of 6 bases from V and 5 bases from J, the junction contained 6 bases not matched to a gene. This CDR3 is built from 13 residues. CDR3 residues: CASSYTGEYGYTF. As DNA, the CDR3 is TGTGCCAGCAGCTATACAGGGGAATATGGCTACACCTTC.

V gene TRBV2 combines with J gene TRBJ1-6; D gene uncertain. Trimming removed 7 bases from V and 7 bases from J, with 14 bases in between. This CDR3 has 14 residues. Germline V gives CDR1 SNHLY, CDR2 FYNNEI. This CDR3 reads CASNQDPINSPLHF. CDR3 in DNA: TGTGCCAGCAATCAGGACCCTATCAATTCACCCCTCCACTTT.